This T cell receptor beta chain was captured in a study of tumor-infiltrating lymphocytes in primary liver carcinoma. Germline assignment: CDR1 SGHAT and CDR2 FQNNGV. The CDR3 totals 15 residues. Trimming took off 8 bases at V and 5 bases at J, with 19 bases between the two ends. Total RNA and DNA came together from around 20-30 mg of bulk tissue without cell sorting. A constant-region primer served to make TCR beta cDNA from roughly 500 ng total RNA. Slightly modified ARM-PCR with three nested multiplex PCR rounds yielded TCR beta libraries. With TRBV1-TRBV30 forward primers and a C-beta reverse primer, the first two PCR rounds were run for 9 to 10 cycles each. One entry per CDR3 protein, called by TCRdb with MiXCR from the multiplex PCR reads. The sample has 90,000 to 150,000 distinct CDR3 sequences; approximately 68% are singletons.

The specimen was tumor-adjacent normal liver tissue. This chain links TRBV11-2 with TRBJ2-4; D is possibly TRBD1 (5 bases). The TCR originated in a woman aged 55-75 years with primary liver carcinoma and hepatitis B virus infection. Here the CDR3 reads CASGIAPTEQNIQYF. The DNA for the CDR3 is TGTGCCAGCGGCATAGCCCCGACAGAGCAAAACATTCAGTACTTC.